These T cell receptor beta chains were read from a single sample in a study of breast tumors, draining lymph nodes, adjacent tissues. TCRdb analysed the multiplex PCR reads with MiXCR anew, one entry per CDR3 protein. The data contain approximately 47,000 distinct CDR3 sequences, more than 20% of them singletons. The sequenced material came from breast tumor tissue. Source of these receptors: a female donor with breast cancer. Some clones in this sample may be carry-over from other donors' samples. Each CDR3 is given without its conserved first and last residue. The order of the fields is J gene, clone size, D gene, V gene, CDR3 protein. The D gene is left open where the match is weak. Size values are once, few and many counts, or a class for expanded clones, and some rows have none.

j_gene: TRBJ2-5
abundance: many
d_gene: TRBD1
v_gene: TRBV12-3/TRBV12-4
CDR3aa: ASNRQGARQETQY

j_gene: TRBJ2-7
abundance: many
d_gene: TRBD2
v_gene: TRBV30
CDR3aa: AWSPTGTRGEQY

j_gene: TRBJ2-7
abundance: many
d_gene: TRBD2
v_gene: TRBV28
CDR3aa: ASSNSGSSYEQY

j_gene: TRBJ2-7
abundance: many
d_gene: TRBD2
v_gene: TRBV5-4
CDR3aa: ASSLWGGREQY

j_gene: TRBJ1-4
abundance: many
d_gene: .
v_gene: TRBV7-9
CDR3aa: ASSRFRATNEKLF

j_gene: TRBJ2-5
abundance: many
d_gene: .
v_gene: TRBV24-1
CDR3aa: ATSELGGLEETQY

j_gene: TRBJ2-1
abundance: .
d_gene: .
v_gene: TRBV12-3/TRBV12-4
CDR3aa: ASSFRVSSYNEQF

j_gene: TRBJ1-4
abundance: .
d_gene: .
v_gene: TRBV5-5
CDR3aa: ASSPISRSNEKLF

j_gene: TRBJ1-5
abundance: .
d_gene: TRBD1
v_gene: TRBV4-1
CDR3aa: ASSRDRGQPQH

j_gene: TRBJ1-3
abundance: many
d_gene: .
v_gene: TRBV24-1
CDR3aa: ACYKPASGNIIY

j_gene: TRBJ1-3
abundance: .
d_gene: .
v_gene: TRBV9
CDR3aa: ASSVDSRNTIY

j_gene: TRBJ2-7
abundance: many
d_gene: .
v_gene: TRBV5-6
CDR3aa: ASSLFSSWEEYEQY

j_gene: TRBJ1-4
abundance: many
d_gene: .
v_gene: TRBV10-3
CDR3aa: ATRGGGGEKLF